The entry below gives a single T cell receptor (beta chain) sequence along with its context. This sample was included in a study of blood T cell repertoires in COVID-19. The CDR3 contains 16 residues. CDR1 and CDR2 from the germline V gene are MNHEY and SMNVEV (reference sequence). Trimming removed 0 bases at V and 0 bases at J, with 10 bases between. Original processing notes: Using reference gene primer amplification, nucleated cell counts were estimated. TCRdb's table, derived via immunoSEQ multiplex PCR, lists solely in-frame clones and lacks some. V, J and clone size derive from that table, while D and trimming were established from the DNA sequence. The top ten hold approximately 5.1% of the sample, which has approximately 210,000 clones, approximately 84% seen once.

The chain couples TRBV27 to TRBJ2-3; TRBD2 is a possible D gene (5 bases). Sample: peripheral blood. The receptor was derived from a woman between 65 and 79 years old with active or convalescent COVID-19. The CDR3, as DNA: TGTGCCAGCAGTTTATCCGGGGTATCCAGCACAGATACGCAGTATTTT. Its protein is CASSLSGVSSTDTQYF.